Below are 11 T cell receptor beta chains sequenced from a single sample in a study of a mutant IDH1 vaccine in newly diagnosed glioma. For these receptors, no antigen is known. Using immunoSEQ multiplex PCR, the repertoire was profiled, and TCRdb retains in-frame clones only, with some absent. This table holds tens of thousands of clones, 82% found once. Time point: week 47, end of study. All doses held 300 ug of mutant IDH1 20-mer peptide, with topical imiquimod. Sequenced material: PBMCs, taken from a glioma patient whose treatment included an IDH1 peptide vaccine. The receptors derive from a man in his forties with glioma. Some clones in this sample may be carry-over from other donors' samples.

The genes are TRBV11-2 and TRBJ1-2, with 9 bases matching TRBD1. There are 15 residues in the CDR3. J lost 6 bases, V lost 4 bases, and 9 bases had no gene match. Germline V gene data show CDR1 as SGHAT and CDR2 as FQNNGV. The CDR3 coding sequence is TGTGCCAGCAGCTCAATATGGACAGGGGTGGATGGCTACACCTTC. The encoded protein is CASSSIWTGVDGYTF.

Only a few counts were recorded for this clone. V usage is TRBV4-1 and J usage is TRBJ1-4; 7 positions match TRBD1. The CDR3 sequence is 17 residues long. CDR1 and CDR2 (germline): MGHRA, YSYEKL. Trimming at V came to 3 bases and at J to 0 bases, leaving 7 bases not matched to a gene. Here the CDR3 reads CASSQRNRGATNEKLFF. The CDR3 DNA follows: TGCGCCAGCAGCCAGCGAAACAGGGGCGCAACTAATGAAAAACTGTTTTTT.

Only one count was recorded for this clone. The chain is built from TRBV18 and TRBJ2-1; D is unresolved. Per the germline V gene, CDR1 is KGHSH and CDR2 is LQKENI. With 0 bases removed from V and 0 bases from J, the gap between germline ends came to 9 bases. The CDR3 runs 16 residues. The CDR3 DNA reads TGTGCCAGCTCACCACCAATCCAGCTCTCCTACAATGAGCAGTTCTTC. This sequence encodes CASSPPIQLSYNEQFF.

This sequence joins TRBV15 and TRBJ2-6; the D call may be TRBD1 or TRBD2 (5 bases each). The V end was cut by 5 bases, the J end by 0 bases, with 11 bases between. From germline, CDR1 is LNHNV and CDR2 YYDKDF (reference sequence). The CDR3 has 16 amino acids. CDR3 DNA: TGTGCCACCAGCGCACCAGGGACCTCTGGGGCCAACGTCCTGACTTTC. As protein: CATSAPGTSGANVLTF.

The chain employs TRBV19 and TRBJ2-1; D not resolved. V dropped 2 bases and J dropped 4 bases, with 12 bases sitting between them. The CDR3 loop spans 15 amino acids. Germline CDR1 and CDR2: LNHDA and SQIVND (reference sequence). The CDR3 region is CASSIRALGYNEQFF. As DNA, the CDR3 is TGTGCCAGTAGTATACGTGCCTTAGGGTACAATGAGCAGTTCTTC. The variable domain in full, completed from reference TRBV19 and TRBJ2-1, reads DGGITQSPKYLFRKEGQNVTLSCEQNLNHDAMYWYRQDPGQGLRLIYYSQIVNDFQKGDIAEGYSVSREKKESFPLTVTSAQKNPTAFYLCASSIRALGYNEQFFGPGTRLTVL.

This chain uses TRBV11-2 with TRBJ2-7; D call uncertain. The V end was cut by 2 bases, the J end by 2 bases, with 1 base between. The V gene's germline CDR1 is SGHAT and CDR2 FQNNGV. This CDR3 is built from 11 residues. CDR3 loop: CASSLPYEQYF. The CDR3 nucleotides are TGTGCCAGCAGCTTACCCTACGAGCAGTACTTC. The whole variable domain, filled in from reference TRBV11-2 and TRBJ2-7, reads EAGVAQSPRYKIIEKRQSVAFWCNPISGHATLYWYQQILGQGPKLLIQFQNNGVVDDSQLPKDRFSAERLKGVDSTLKIQPAKLEDSAVYLCASSLPYEQYFGPGTRLTVT.

The CDR3 is CASSFTTGEGTEAFF. The DNA of the CDR3 is TGCGCCAGCAGCTTTACAACAGGGGAGGGAACTGAAGCTTTCTTT. V gene TRBV5-1 combines with J gene TRBJ1-1; TRBD1 matches at 7 bases. Germline V gene sequence: CDR1 SGHRS, CDR2 YFSETQ. The CDR3 is 15 amino acids. Unmatched junction bases numbered 9, after V lost 2 bases and J lost 5 bases. Variable domain in full (rest from reference TRBV5-1 and TRBJ1-1): KAGVTQTPRYLIKTRGQQVTLSCSPISGHRSVSWYQQTPGQGLQFLFEYFSETQRNKGNFPGRFSGRQFSNSRSEMNVSTLELGDSALYLCASSFTTGEGTEAFFGQGTRLTVV.

This chain connects TRBV2 to TRBJ1-5, with D perhaps TRBD1 (5 bases). The CDR3 has 15 residues. V lost 4 bases and J lost 5, with 15 bases in between. Germline V CDR1 and CDR2: SNHLY, FYNNEI. The CDR3 reads CASSGDRENDQPQHF. The CDR3 DNA sequence: TGTGCCAGCAGTGGAGACAGAGAGAATGATCAGCCCCAGCATTTT.

This clone has just one count. The rearrangement joins TRBV7-9 to TRBJ1-3, with D uncertain. Between the trimmed V and J ends, which lost 5 bases and 8 bases, there was a span of 19 bases. The CDR3 runs 15 residues. In germline, CDR1 is SEHNR, CDR2 FQNEAQ (reference sequence). CDR3 protein: CASSLGGGLGDTIYF. As DNA, the CDR3 is TGTGCCAGCAGCCTCGGTGGAGGGCTTGGGGACACCATATATTTT.

The chain combines TRBV4-1 with TRBJ1-5; TRBD1 might be the D (5 bases). V gave up 4 bases and J gave up 3 bases, with 10 bases separating them. This CDR3 is built from 14 residues. The germline V gene has CDR1 MGHRA and CDR2 YSYEKL. The CDR3 DNA reads TGCGCCAGCAGCCCCTTGGACATCAATCAGCCCCAGCATTTT. Protein product: CASSPLDINQPQHF.

The chain couples TRBV5-6 to TRBJ2-7, with D maybe TRBD1 (6 bases). CDR1 is SGHDT, CDR2 YYEEEE, per germline. This CDR3 has 14 residues. Trimming left V 4 bases short and J 2 bases short, with 13 bases between. The CDR3 is CASSLGAFTYEQYF. The CDR3 nucleotides are TGTGCCAGCAGCCTGGGGGCGTTTACCTACGAGCAGTACTTC.